Presented here are 15 T cell receptor beta chains from one specimen sequenced in a study of Graves' ophthalmopathy and Graves' hyperthyroidism. The authors amplified TCR beta CDR3 regions, and they did so from RNA transcripts for repertoire sequencing. RT-PCR was first run with HTBI primers, then multiplex PCR in a second round. TCRdb passed the multiplex PCR reads through MiXCR, listing each CDR3 protein once. Of hundreds of thousands of distinct CDR3 sequences listed, roughly 21% were seen once; the top ten hold around 3%. Sequencing was performed on peripheral blood. The receptors stem from a woman under 30 with stable Graves' hyperthyroidism.

The chain employs TRBV6-1 and TRBJ2-7; the D gene is possibly TRBD2 (5 bases). Germline-derived CDR1 and CDR2 are MNHNS and SASEGT. Trimming pared 8 bases from V and 2 bases from J, leaving 16 bases between. CDR3 size: 14 residues. DNA of the CDR3: TGTGCCAGCTCGAAGGTAGCGCCAACCTACGAGCAGTACTTC. Encoded protein: CASSKVAPTYEQYF.

The chain employs TRBV7-2 and TRBJ1-2; possible D gene TRBD1, 5 bases. Trimming pared 5 bases from V and 6 bases from J, leaving 13 bases between. The V gene's germline CDR1 is SGHTA and CDR2 FQGNSA. The CDR3 length is 13 residues. In DNA, the CDR3 is TGTGCCAGCAGCCAAAACAGGTTTGATGGCTACACCTTC. It yields the protein CASSQNRFDGYTF.

Many counts were recorded for this clonotype. J is TRBJ2-5 and V is TRBV6-2 or TRBV6-3, with D possibly called TRBD1 or TRBD2 (5 bases each). The germline V and J ends were trimmed by 1 base and 1 base, with 10 bases remaining between them. The CDR3 extends over 15 amino acids. Looked up from germline, CDR1 is MNHEY and CDR2 is SVGEGT. CDR3 amino acids: CASSYYGTIQETQYF. CDR3 DNA: TGTGCCAGCAGTTACTACGGGACGATCCAAGAGACCCAGTACTTC.

On this clonotype: With a much larger clone just one base away, this may be a read error. The chain employs TRBV11-3 and TRBJ1-1, with a possible D match to TRBD1 (6 bases). CDR1 and CDR2 (germline): SGHNT, YENEEA. V gave up 0 bases and J gave up 3 bases, with 8 bases separating them. This CDR3 contains 14 residues. The CDR3: CASSLEGADTEAFF. As DNA, the CDR3 is TGTGCCAGCAGCTTAGAGGGGGCGGACACTGAAGCTTTCTTT.

This clonotype has ten or more counts. This sequence joins TRBV2 and TRBJ1-2, with no clear D. Trimming left V 3 bases short and J 4 bases short, with 9 bases between. The CDR3 runs 13 residues. The germline CDR1 and CDR2 sequences are SNHLY and FYNNEI. The CDR3 DNA reads TGTGCCAGCAGTGACTACGGGATCTATGGCTACACCTTC. Amino acids: CASSDYGIYGYTF.

There are many counts of this clonotype. A read error may produce the germline difference seen at one junction end. V is TRBV12-3 or TRBV12-4 and J is TRBJ2-4; TRBD2 agrees at 8 bases. The length of the CDR3 is 15 residues. The CDR3: CASSHAGGPANIKYF. The CDR3 DNA sequence: TGTGCCAGCAGTCATGCGGGAGGACCAGCAAACATTAAGTACTTC.

This clonotype came up many times. The V call is TRBV27, the J call TRBJ2-7; D unclear. Trimming removed 5 bases at V and 9 bases at J, with 20 bases between. Germline loops: CDR1 MNHEY, CDR2 SMNVEV (reference sequence). The CDR3 covers 14 residues. The CDR3, as DNA: TGTGCCAGCAGTGACTCGAAAGGAAGGTTGGGGCAGTACTTC. Protein: CASSDSKGRLGQYF.

This clonotype was seen more than once but under ten times. The genes are TRBV6-1 and TRBJ2-7; 7 nucleotides agree with TRBD1. Germline V gives CDR1 MNHNS, CDR2 SASEGT. V was pared by 5 bases and J by 3 bases, with 4 bases of the junction left unmatched. This CDR3 contains 13 residues. The DNA for the CDR3 is TGTGCCAGCAGTAGGGGGCCAGGCTACGAGCAGTACTTC. Translating gives CASSRGPGYEQYF.

This clonotype was seen ten or more times. V and J are TRBV19 and TRBJ2-7; possible D gene TRBD2, 6 bases. CDR3 size: 15 residues. V was trimmed by 6 bases and J by 5 bases, leaving 20 bases between them. Germline CDR1 is LNHDA and CDR2 is SQIVND (reference sequence). Here the CDR3 DNA reads TGTGCCAGTAGAAATACCGGGACTTCCTTTGACGAGCAGTACTTC. This encodes CASRNTGTSFDEQYF.

This clonotype showed up many times. This chain connects TRBV11-2 to TRBJ2-2; D is undetermined. The CDR3 runs to 15 residues. Germline lookup yields CDR1 SGHAT and CDR2 FQNNGV. V was trimmed by 7 bases and J by 6 bases, leaving 18 bases between them. The CDR3 protein is CASTLSLSKAGELFF. CDR3 coding DNA: TGTGCCAGCACCCTTAGTCTCTCCAAGGCCGGGGAGCTGTTTTTT.

This rearrangement joins TRBV4-2 to TRBJ1-5; maybe TRBD1 (5 bases). V lost 0 bases and J 7 bases, leaving 22 bases between the germline ends. CDR3 length: 18 residues. Germline CDR1 reads LGHNA; CDR2 reads YNFKEQ. The CDR3 is CASSQDREGLRAGQPQHF. The DNA for the CDR3 is TGTGCCAGCAGCCAAGATCGAGAGGGACTCCGGGCTGGGCAGCCCCAGCATTTT.

This clonotype was observed many times. The J gene is TRBJ1-1, the V gene TRBV7-2; D not resolved. This CDR3 region has 13 residues. V dropped 1 base and J dropped 4 bases, with 7 bases sitting between them. Looked up from germline, CDR1 is SGHTA and CDR2 is FQGNSA. The CDR3 coding sequence is TGTGCCAGCAGCTTAGGGGCGCGCACTGAAGCTTTCTTT. Protein product: CASSLGARTEAFF.

The chain joins TRBV7-9 to TRBJ2-5; D gene unclear. The CDR3 sequence is 14 residues long. With 0 bases removed from V and 5 bases from J, the gap between germline ends came to 10 bases. CDR1 and CDR2 (germline): SEHNR, FQNEAQ (reference sequence). CDR3: CASSLANQPETQYF. The CDR3 DNA is TGTGCCAGCAGCTTAGCGAACCAGCCGGAGACCCAGTACTTC.

The rearrangement links TRBV6-2 or TRBV6-3 to TRBJ2-7; no clear D. In germline, CDR1 is MNHEY, CDR2 SVGEGT. Deletions cut 6 bases from V and 4 bases from J, with 10 bases between. This CDR3 has 12 residues. CDR3: CASRTAGYEQYF. Here the CDR3 DNA reads TGTGCCAGCAGGACCGCTGGGTACGAGCAGTACTTC.

The chain employs TRBV6-5 and TRBJ1-6; D is undetermined. Germline CDR1 and CDR2: MNHEY and SVGAGI. V gave up 1 base and J gave up 6 bases, with 7 bases separating them. CDR3 size: 14 residues. The CDR3 region is CASSYFVRNSPLHF. CDR3 DNA: TGTGCCAGCAGTTACTTCGTTCGTAATTCACCCCTCCACTTT.